This T cell receptor (beta chain) was identified in a study of monozygotic twins with inflammatory bowel disease. Study-wide findings and caveats: Twins with IBD were found to have lower TCRbeta diversity (inverse Simpson) than healthy co-twins.

Looked up from germline, CDR1 is SGHDT and CDR2 is YYEEEE. This CDR3 has 16 residues. Per TCR library, approximately 3.5 ug of total RNA was used. TCRdb processed the 5' RACE reads again and assigns one entry to each CDR3 protein, with no DNA. Its table records about 440,000 distinct CDR3 sequences. To note about this clonotype: Antigen unknown.

The TCR comes from a human donor with ulcerative colitis or Crohn's disease, or a healthy co-twin of an affected twin (not recorded which). Specimen: blood. The rearrangement joins TRBV5-6 to TRBJ2-1. This chain's CDR3 is CASSLAGGTLYNEQFF.